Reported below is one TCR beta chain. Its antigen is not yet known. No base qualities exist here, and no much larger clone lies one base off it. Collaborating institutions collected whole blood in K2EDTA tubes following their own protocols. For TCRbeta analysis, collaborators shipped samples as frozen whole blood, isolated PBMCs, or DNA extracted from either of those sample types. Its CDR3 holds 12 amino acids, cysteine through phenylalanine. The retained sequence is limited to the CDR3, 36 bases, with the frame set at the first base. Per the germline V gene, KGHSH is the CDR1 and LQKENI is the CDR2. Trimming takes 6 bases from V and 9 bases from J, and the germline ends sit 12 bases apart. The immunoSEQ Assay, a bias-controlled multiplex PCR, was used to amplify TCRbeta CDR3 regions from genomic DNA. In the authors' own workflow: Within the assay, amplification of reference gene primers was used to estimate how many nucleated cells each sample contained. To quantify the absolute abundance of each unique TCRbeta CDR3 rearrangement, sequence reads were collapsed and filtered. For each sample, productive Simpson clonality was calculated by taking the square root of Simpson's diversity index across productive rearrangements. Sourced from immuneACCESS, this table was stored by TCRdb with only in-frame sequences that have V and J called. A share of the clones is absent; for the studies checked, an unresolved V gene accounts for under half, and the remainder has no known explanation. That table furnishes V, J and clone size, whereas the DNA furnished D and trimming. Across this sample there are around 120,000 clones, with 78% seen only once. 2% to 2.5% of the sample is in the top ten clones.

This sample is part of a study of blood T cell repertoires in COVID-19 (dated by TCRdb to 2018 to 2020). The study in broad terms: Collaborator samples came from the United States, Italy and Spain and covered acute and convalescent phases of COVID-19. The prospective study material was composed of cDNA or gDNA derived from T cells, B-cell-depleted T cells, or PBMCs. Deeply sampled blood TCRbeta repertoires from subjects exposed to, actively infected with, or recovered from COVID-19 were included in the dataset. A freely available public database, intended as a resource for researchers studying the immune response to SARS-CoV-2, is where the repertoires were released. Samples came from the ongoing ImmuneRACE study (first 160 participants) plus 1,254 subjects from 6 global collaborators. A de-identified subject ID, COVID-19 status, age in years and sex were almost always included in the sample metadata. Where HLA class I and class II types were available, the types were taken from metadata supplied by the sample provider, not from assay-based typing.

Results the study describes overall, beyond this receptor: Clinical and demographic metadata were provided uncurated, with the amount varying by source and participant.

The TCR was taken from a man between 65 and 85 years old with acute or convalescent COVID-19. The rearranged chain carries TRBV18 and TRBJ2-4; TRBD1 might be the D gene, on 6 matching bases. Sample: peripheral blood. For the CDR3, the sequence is CASSGTRGIQYF. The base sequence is TGTGCCAGCTCTGGCACCAGGGGCATTCAGTACTTC.